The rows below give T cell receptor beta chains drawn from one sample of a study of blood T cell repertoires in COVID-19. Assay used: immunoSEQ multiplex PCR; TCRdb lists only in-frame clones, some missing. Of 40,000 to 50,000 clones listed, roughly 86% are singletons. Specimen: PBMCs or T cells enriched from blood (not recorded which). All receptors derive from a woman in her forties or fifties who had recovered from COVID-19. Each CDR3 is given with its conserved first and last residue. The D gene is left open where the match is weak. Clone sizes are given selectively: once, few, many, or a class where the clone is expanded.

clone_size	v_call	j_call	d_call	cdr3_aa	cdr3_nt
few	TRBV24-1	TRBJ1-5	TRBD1	CATSDSLGQGQPQHF	TGTGCCACCAGTGATTCACTGGGACAGGGTCAGCCCCAGCATTTT
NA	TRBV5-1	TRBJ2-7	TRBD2	CASSRWSRTSGGLYEQYF	TGCGCCAGCAGCCGTTGGTCACGGACTAGCGGGGGGTTATACGAGCAGTACTTC
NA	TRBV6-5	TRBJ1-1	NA	CASSYRGGAFF	TGTGCCAGCAGTTACCGAGGAGGAGCTTTCTTT
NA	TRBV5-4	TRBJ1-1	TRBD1	CASSQGTDRTNTEAFF	TGTGCCAGCAGCCAAGGGACAGACCGAACGAACACTGAAGCTTTCTTT
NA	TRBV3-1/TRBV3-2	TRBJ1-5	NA	CASSLGTSTSNQPQHF	TGTGCCAGCAGCCTGGGGACATCGACAAGCAATCAGCCCCAGCATTTT
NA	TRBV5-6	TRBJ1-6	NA	CASSLGGQDSPLHF	TGTGCCAGCAGCTTGGGAGGACAAGATTCACCCCTCCACTTT
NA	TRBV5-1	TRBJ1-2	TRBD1	CASSLAGGNYGYTF	TGCGCCAGCAGCTTGGCAGGGGGTAACTATGGCTACACCTTC
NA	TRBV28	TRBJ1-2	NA	CASSYQASHGYTF	TGTGCCAGCAGTTATCAGGCCTCCCATGGCTACACCTTC
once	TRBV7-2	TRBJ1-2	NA	CASSLFLGYTF	TGTGCCAGCAGCTTATTCCTTGGCTACACCTTC
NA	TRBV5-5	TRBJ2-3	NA	CASSRREADTQYF	TGTGCCAGCAGCCGAAGAGAGGCAGATACGCAGTATTTT
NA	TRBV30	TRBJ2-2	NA	CAWSFRGRGNTGELFF	TGTGCCTGGAGTTTTCGGGGCAGGGGGAACACCGGGGAGCTGTTTTTT
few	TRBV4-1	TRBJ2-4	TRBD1	CASSHPDRFPNIQYF	TGCGCCAGCAGCCACCCGGACAGGTTTCCGAACATTCAGTACTTC
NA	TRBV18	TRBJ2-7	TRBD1	CASSPPGQVSYEQYF	TGTGCCAGCTCACCACCGGGACAGGTCTCCTACGAGCAGTACTTC
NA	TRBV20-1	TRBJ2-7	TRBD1	CSAPQQGKQYF	TGCAGTGCCCCGCAACAGGGGAAGCAGTACTTC
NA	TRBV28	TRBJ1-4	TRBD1	CASSFTGGPNEKLFF	TGTGCCAGCAGTTTTACAGGGGGTCCTAATGAAAAACTGTTTTTT
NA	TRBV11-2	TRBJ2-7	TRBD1	CASRGFTGDGKLSYEQYF	TGTGCCAGCAGAGGGTTTACAGGGGACGGAAAGCTTTCCTACGAGCAGTACTTC
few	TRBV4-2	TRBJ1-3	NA	CASSQDWVAVVGSGNTIYF	TGTGCCAGCAGCCAAGATTGGGTCGCGGTGGTTGGCTCTGGAAACACCATATATTTT
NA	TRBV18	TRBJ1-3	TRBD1	CASSPRGAGGSGNTIYF	TGTGCCAGCTCACCTCGGGGAGCAGGGGGCTCTGGAAACACCATATATTTT
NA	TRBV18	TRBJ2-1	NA	CASSPEGGRYNEQFF	TGTGCCAGCTCACCCGAGGGGGGGCGGTACAATGAGCAGTTCTTC
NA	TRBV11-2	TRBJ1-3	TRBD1	CASSPGQGNTIYF	TGTGCCAGCAGCCCGGGACAGGGAAACACCATATATTTT
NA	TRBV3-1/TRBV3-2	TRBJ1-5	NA	CASSVQFGGNQPQHF	TGTGCCAGCAGCGTACAGTTTGGGGGGAATCAGCCCCAGCATTTT
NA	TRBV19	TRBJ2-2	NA	CASSMGIGAVTGELFF	TGTGCCAGTAGTATGGGAATTGGGGCGGTCACCGGGGAGCTGTTTTTT
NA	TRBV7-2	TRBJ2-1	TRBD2	CASSLRASGGANEQFF	TGTGCCAGCAGCTTAAGGGCTAGCGGGGGGGCGAATGAGCAGTTCTTC
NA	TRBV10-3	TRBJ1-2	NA	CAISDRELGGYTF	TGTGCCATCAGTGACAGGGAACTCGGAGGCTACACCTTC
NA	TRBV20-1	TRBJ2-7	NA	CSALRSYEQYF	TGCAGTGCCTTGCGTTCCTACGAGCAGTACTTC
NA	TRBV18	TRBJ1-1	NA	CASSRGPESAEAFF	TGTGCCAGCTCACGCGGTCCAGAGAGCGCTGAAGCTTTCTTT
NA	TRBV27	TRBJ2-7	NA	CASSVQRIRLPHEQYF	TGTGCCAGCAGTGTTCAGAGGATACGGCTCCCCCACGAGCAGTACTTC
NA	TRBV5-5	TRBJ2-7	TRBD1	CASSWGRTGGYEQYF	TGTGCCAGCAGCTGGGGGAGGACAGGGGGCTACGAGCAGTACTTC
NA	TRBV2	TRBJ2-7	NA	CASIWDTNAYEQYF	TGTGCCAGCATTTGGGACACCAACGCCTACGAGCAGTACTTC
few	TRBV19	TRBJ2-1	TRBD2	CASSGGLAPYNEQFF	TGTGCCAGTAGTGGGGGACTAGCGCCTTACAATGAGCAGTTCTTC
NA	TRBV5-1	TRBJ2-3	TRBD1	CASNSDRGRTDTQYF	TGCGCCAGCAACTCTGACAGGGGGCGGACAGATACGCAGTATTTT
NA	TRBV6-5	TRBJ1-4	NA	CASMKRDSEKLFF	TGTGCCAGCATGAAGAGGGACTCTGAAAAACTGTTTTTT
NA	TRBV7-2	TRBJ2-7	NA	CASSRYPGGQYF	TGTGCCAGCAGCCGCTACCCCGGGGGGCAGTACTTC
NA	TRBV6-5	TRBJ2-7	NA	CASSRERDEQYF	TGTGCCAGCAGCCGGGAGAGGGACGAGCAGTACTTC
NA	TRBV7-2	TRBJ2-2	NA	CASSLAGGAGELFF	TGTGCCAGCAGCTTGGCCGGTGGAGCCGGGGAGCTGTTTTTT
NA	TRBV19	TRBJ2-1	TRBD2	CASSIEVSGRAKQFF	TGTGCCAGTAGTATAGAGGTTAGCGGGAGGGCGAAGCAGTTCTTC
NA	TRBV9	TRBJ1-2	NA	CASSVDPDSNYGYTF	TGTGCCAGCAGCGTAGACCCGGACAGCAACTATGGCTACACCTTC
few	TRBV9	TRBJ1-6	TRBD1	CASSSQGQANSPLHF	TGTGCCAGCAGCTCCCAAGGACAGGCTAATTCACCCCTCCACTTT
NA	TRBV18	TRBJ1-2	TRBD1	CASSTGQGLFGYTF	TGTGCCAGCTCAACGGGACAGGGTTTGTTTGGCTACACCTTC
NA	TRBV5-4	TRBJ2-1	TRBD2	CASSFMGLAGGNEQFF	TGTGCCAGCAGCTTTATGGGACTAGCGGGGGGGAATGAGCAGTTCTTC
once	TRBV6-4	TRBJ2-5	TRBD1	CASSARVGQAGETQYF	TGTGCCAGCAGTGCAAGGGTAGGACAGGCGGGAGAGACCCAGTACTTC
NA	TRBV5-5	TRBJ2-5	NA	CASSLTSLTQYF	TGTGCCAGCAGCTTAACCAGTCTGACCCAGTACTTC
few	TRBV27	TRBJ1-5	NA	CASSFQVGGNQPQHF	TGTGCCAGCAGTTTTCAGGTTGGTGGCAATCAGCCCCAGCATTTT
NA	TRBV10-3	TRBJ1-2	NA	CAISDLNYGYTF	TGTGCCATCAGTGACCTAAACTATGGCTACACCTTC
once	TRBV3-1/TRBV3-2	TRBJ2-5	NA	CASSHAQWGRERETQYF	TGTGCCAGCAGCCACGCTCAGTGGGGGCGGGAGAGGGAGACCCAGTACTTC
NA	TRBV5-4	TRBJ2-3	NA	CASSKQGQNTDTQYF	TGTGCCAGCAGCAAACAAGGACAGAACACAGATACGCAGTATTTT
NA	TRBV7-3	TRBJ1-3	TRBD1	CASSLSGTGAGNTIYF	TGTGCCAGCAGCTTATCCGGGACAGGCGCCGGAAACACCATATATTTT
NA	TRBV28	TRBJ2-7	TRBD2	CASRPTSGSTYEQYF	TGTGCCAGCAGACCAACTAGCGGGAGTACTTACGAGCAGTACTTC
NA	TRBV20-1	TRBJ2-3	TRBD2	CSASLAGGITDTQYF	TGCAGTGCTAGTCTGGCGGGGGGTATCACAGATACGCAGTATTTT